These 21 T cell receptor beta chains were sequenced from one sample in a study of T cell repertoires in cytomegalovirus infection. In TCRdb, the reads were re-called with MiXCR into one record per CDR3 protein. The sample has more than 650,000 distinct CDR3 sequences; roughly 36% are singletons. The sample comprised PBMCs. The receptor set was obtained from a human donor in good health (CMV status not recorded). Some clones in this sample may be carry-over from other donors' samples.

The chain combines TRBV14 with TRBJ2-7; 7 nucleotides agree with TRBD1. The CDR3 is made up of 14 amino acids. Germline V lookup: CDR1 SGHDN, CDR2 FVKESK. Losses at the gene ends were 4 bases for V and 4 bases for J; bases not matched to a gene: 7. DNA for the CDR3: TGTGCCAGCAGCCGACAGGGCAGGCAGTACGAGCAGTACTTC. It is translated as CASSRQGRQYEQYF.

This clonotype was counted a few times. The chain has TRBV19 and TRBJ1-5; possibly TRBD1 for D (6 bases). With 6 bases removed from V and 7 bases from J, the gap between germline ends came to 19 bases. The CDR3 is 15 amino acids. Per germline, CDR1 LNHDA and CDR2 SQIVND (reference sequence). In DNA, the CDR3 is TGTGCCAGTAGCCCGCGGCAGGGGACCAACCAGCCCCAGCATTTT. This sequence encodes CASSPRQGTNQPQHF.

This clonotype was detected only a few times. The chain has TRBV7-9 and TRBJ2-3; unclear D gene. The CDR3 consists of 17 residues. V lost 0 bases and J lost 3, with 16 bases in between. CDR1 is SEHNR, CDR2 FQNEAQ, per germline (reference sequence). CDR3 DNA sequence: TGTGCCAGCAGCTTAGCAATAGTAGGATCGAGGACAGATACGCAGTATTTT. Encoded protein: CASSLAIVGSRTDTQYF.

This clonotype has more than one count but fewer than ten. J is TRBJ1-2 and V is TRBV7-6; D might be TRBD1 (6 bases). Trimming took 5 bases from V and 4 from J, leaving 17 bases between them. Germline CDR1 is SGHVS and CDR2 is FNYEAQ. The CDR3 totals 15 residues. The chain's CDR3 is CASSLARGGLYGYTF. The CDR3 nucleotides are TGTGCCAGCAGCCTCGCCAGGGGAGGTCTCTATGGCTACACCTTC. The full variable domain, its missing parts supplied by reference TRBV7-6 and TRBJ1-2, is GAGVSQSPRYKVTKRGQDVALRCDPISGHVSLYWYRQALGQGPEFLTYFNYEAQQDKSGLPNDRFSAERPEGSISTLTIQRTEQRDSAMYRCASSLARGGLYGYTFGSGTRLTVV.

This clonotype was observed a handful of times. This chain uses TRBV7-9 with TRBJ2-7; a possible D gene is TRBD1 (6 bases). The CDR3 runs 12 residues. V was shortened by 6 bases and J by 6 bases, with 12 bases between the two germline ends. Germline CDR1 and CDR2: SEHNR and FQNEAQ (reference sequence). The CDR3 bases are TGTGCCAGCAGGTCAACAGGGTCCGAGCAGTACTTC. This codes for CASRSTGSEQYF.

This clonotype came up many times. This chain connects TRBV7-2 to TRBJ1-2; D gene uncertain. Germline V gene sequence: CDR1 SGHTA, CDR2 FQGNSA. Trimming took off 3 bases at V and 2 bases at J, with 4 bases between the two ends. CDR3 length: 12 residues. CDR3 in amino acids: CASSFSNYGYTF. The CDR3 coding sequence is TGTGCCAGCAGCTTCTCGAACTATGGCTACACCTTC. Together with reference TRBV7-2 and TRBJ1-2, the CDR3 gives the full variable domain: GAGVSQSPSNKVTEKGKDVELRCDPISGHTALYWYRQSLGQGLEFLIYFQGNSAPDKSGLPSDRFSAERTGGSVSTLTIQRTQQEDSAVYLCASSFSNYGYTFGSGTRLTVV.

The rearrangement links TRBV19 to TRBJ2-2; D remains ambiguous. The germline CDR1 and CDR2 sequences are LNHDA and SQIVND (reference sequence). V gave up 6 bases and J gave up 5 bases, with 16 bases separating them. CDR3 length equals 15 residues. The CDR3 DNA is TGTGCCAGTAGGAAACTCACAAGCCGGACCGGGGAGCTGTTTTTT. Protein product: CASRKLTSRTGELFF.

Concerning this clonotype: A read error may be the cause here, since a much bigger clone is one base away. The chain recombines TRBV7-2 with TRBJ1-1; TRBD1 is a possible D gene (5 bases). CDR3 size: 13 residues. Germline values: CDR1 SGHTA, CDR2 FQGNSA. The CDR3, as DNA: TGTGCCATCAGCGACGGACAGAACACTGAAGCTTTCTTT. This translates into CAISDGQNTEAFF.

The chain links TRBV20-1 to TRBJ2-1, with 8 bases aligning to TRBD1. The CDR3 covers 15 residues. Germline V lookup: CDR1 DFQATT, CDR2 SNEGSKA (reference sequence). With V trimmed by 5 bases and J by 3 bases, 9 bases remained unmatched. CDR3 loop: CSACRGQEVYNEQFF. The CDR3 nucleotides read TGCAGTGCTTGCCGGGGACAGGAGGTCTACAATGAGCAGTTCTTC.

There are a few counts of this clonotype. This chain joins TRBV7-2 and TRBJ2-2; TRBD2 might be the D (5 bases). CDR3 size: 13 residues. V lost 5 bases to trimming and J lost 10 bases, with 14 bases between them. Germline-derived CDR1 and CDR2 are SGHTA and FQGNSA. The CDR3 sequence is CASSATSVQELFF. DNA of the CDR3: TGTGCCAGCAGCGCAACTAGTGTTCAGGAGCTGTTTTTT.

In its sample, this clonotype was seen a few times. J is TRBJ1-1 and V is TRBV4-1; no firm D call. Germline assignment: CDR1 MGHRA and CDR2 YSYEKL. The CDR3 length is 16 residues. V gave up 2 bases and J gave up 2 bases, with 15 bases separating them. The CDR3: CASSQFIRAENTEAFF. DNA of the CDR3: TGCGCCAGCAGCCAATTCATTAGGGCGGAAAACACTGAAGCTTTCTTT.

This chain connects TRBV19 to TRBJ1-5; no firm D call. The CDR3 has 15 residues. The V end lost 7 bases, the J end lost 7 bases, and 20 bases lay between the germline ends. Per the germline V gene, CDR1 is LNHDA and CDR2 is SQIVND (reference sequence). The CDR3 is CASIWRSGSGQPQHF. CDR3 nucleotide sequence: TGTGCCAGTATCTGGAGGTCGGGGAGCGGGCAGCCCCAGCATTTT.

This clonotype was seen a handful of times. The V and J genes are TRBV5-5 and TRBJ1-4; D call uncertain. The germline V and J ends were trimmed by 0 bases and 8 bases, with 14 bases remaining between them. Per germline, CDR1 SGHKS and CDR2 YYEKEE (reference sequence). CDR3 length: 15 residues. The CDR3 bases are TGTGCCAGCAGCTTGGAGCCGGGCCCCGTGGAAAAACTGTTTTTT. This gives the protein CASSLEPGPVEKLFF.

This clonotype has more than one count but fewer than ten. The rearrangement joins TRBV15 to TRBJ2-1, with TRBD2 identical over 12 bases. This CDR3 has 16 residues. V lost 0 bases, J lost 6 bases, and 3 bases stayed unmatched. CDR1 is LNHNV, CDR2 YYDKDF, per germline (reference sequence). The CDR3 nucleotides read TGTGCCACCAGCAGAGATTCTAGCGGGAGGGTCAATGAGCAGTTCTTC. Translation gives CATSRDSSGRVNEQFF. The full variable domain, its missing parts supplied by reference TRBV15 and TRBJ2-1, is DAMVIQNPRYQVTQFGKPVTLSCSQTLNHNVMYWYQQKSSQAPKLLFHYYDKDFNNEADTPDNFQSRRPNTSFCFLDIRSPGLGDTAMYLCATSRDSSGRVNEQFFGPGTRLTVL.

This chain connects TRBV20-1 to TRBJ2-7, with 7 bases lining up with TRBD2. With 2 bases clipped from V and 5 bases from J, the junction kept 6 bases outside the gene matches. This CDR3 comprises 13 residues. Germline lookup yields CDR1 DFQATT and CDR2 SNEGSKA (reference sequence). The chain's CDR3 is CSARRAGVNEQYF. The CDR3 nucleotides are TGCAGTGCTAGACGGGCGGGAGTCAACGAGCAGTACTTC.

The genes are TRBV12-3 or TRBV12-4 and TRBJ2-2; 11 bases fit TRBD2. The J segment lost 5 bases and the V segment lost 5 bases, leaving 22 bases of the junction unmatched. This CDR3 has 21 amino acids. The CDR3 region is CASSAQAFISGRAWVTGELFF. The CDR3 DNA reads as TGTGCCAGCAGTGCCCAGGCGTTTATTAGCGGGAGGGCCTGGGTAACCGGGGAGCTGTTTTTT.

A note on this clonotype: One junction end disagrees with the germline gene, perhaps due to a read error. This chain uses TRBV12-3 or TRBV12-4 with TRBJ2-2; 11 bases line up with TRBD2. CDR3 length: 15 amino acids. CDR3 sequence (DNA): TGTGCCAGCAGTCTAGCGGGAGGTTTGACCGGGGAGCTGTTTTTT. Its translation: CASSLAGGLTGELFF.

The chain carries TRBV10-3 and TRBJ1-1; D unclear. From germline, CDR1 is ENHRY and CDR2 SYGVKD. Trimming took 6 bases from V and 6 from J, leaving 14 bases between them. CDR3 length: 13 residues. CDR3 in DNA: TGTGCCATCAGCCTAGGACTAGGCGCTGAAGCTTTCTTT. Translating gives CAISLGLGAEAFF.

Notes on this clonotype: Without the conserved terminal phenylalanine or tryptophan, this CDR3 likely stems from a read error. CDR3 amino acids: CASGTDFYEQYL. In nucleotides, the CDR3 is TGTGCCAGCGGGACAGACTTCTACGAGCAGTACTTA. The chain combines TRBV7-6 with TRBJ2-7; 7 bases map to TRBD1. Germline CDR1 and CDR2: SGHVS and FNYEAQ. V lost 8 bases to trimming and J lost 3 bases; unmatched junction nucleotides: 4. The CDR3 consists of 12 residues.

This clonotype was seen more than once but under ten times. The CDR3 DNA reads TGTGCCAGCAGTGAAAAGAGGGGAATAGCAGATACGCAGTATTTT. Translating gives CASSEKRGIADTQYF. This chain uses TRBV6-1 with TRBJ2-3; D could derive from TRBD1 or TRBD2 (5 bases each). Germline CDR1 reads MNHNS; CDR2 reads SASEGT. V was trimmed by 2 bases and J by 4 bases, leaving 13 bases between them. This CDR3 comprises 15 residues.

This chain connects TRBV2 to TRBJ1-3, with D possibly TRBD1 on 5 matching bases. V lost 6 bases and J 0 bases, leaving 12 bases between the germline ends. The germline V gene has CDR1 SNHLY and CDR2 FYNNEI. CDR3 length: 15 amino acids. CDR3 in amino acids: CASSHNRSSGNTIYF. The CDR3 DNA reads TGTGCCAGCAGCCATAACAGGAGCTCTGGAAACACCATATATTTT. Using reference TRBV2 and TRBJ1-3 for the parts outside the CDR3, the full variable domain is EPEVTQTPSHQVTQMGQEVILRCVPISNHLYFYWYRQILGQKVEFLVSFYNNEISEKSEIFDDQFSVERPDGSNFTLKIRSTKLEDSAMYFCASSHNRSSGNTIYFGEGSWLTVV.